Below are 7 T cell receptor beta chains sequenced from a single sample in a study of blood T cells in healthy people across ages. Next came a second PCR, run for 7 to 11 cycles, which used a sample-barcoded 5' primer along with a J-beta primer mix. TCRdb itself ran the 5' RACE reads through MiXCR, one entry per CDR3 protein. This table holds some 1.7 million distinct CDR3 sequences, about 30% found once. Sequencing was done on a sample of blood. These receptors were taken from a woman aged 30 to 39 in good health.

The chain has TRBV5-1 and TRBJ2-1, with 7 bases fitting TRBD2. The CDR3 is 14 amino acids. Germline trimming cut 3 bases from V and 6 bases from J; bases unmatched to any gene: 6. The germline gives CDR1 SGHRS, CDR2 YFSETQ. The CDR3 sequence: CASSWGGSGNEQFF. Written as DNA, the CDR3 is TGCGCCAGCAGCTGGGGGGGTTCGGGCAATGAGCAGTTCTTC.

This chain joins TRBV20-1 and TRBJ2-5, with TRBD1 matching over 11 bases. From germline, CDR1 is DFQATT and CDR2 SNEGSKA (reference sequence). This CDR3 is built from 17 residues. Losses at the gene ends were 2 bases for V and 11 bases for J; bases not matched to a gene: 19. The DNA for the CDR3 is TGCAGTGCTAGATCATTTACCGGGACAGGGGGATGGAATGAGCAGTACTTC. Protein: CSARSFTGTGGWNEQYF.

The V call is TRBV3-1, the J call TRBJ2-2; no clear D. The ends were cut back, 6 bases at V and 0 bases at J, with 5 bases in the middle. The CDR3 is 13 amino acids. The V gene's germline CDR1 is LGHDT and CDR2 YNNKEL (reference sequence). The CDR3 loop is CASRLPNTGELFF. CDR3 in DNA: TGTGCCAGCAGACTACCGAACACCGGGGAGCTGTTTTTT.

Only a few counts were recorded for this clonotype. J is TRBJ2-7 and V is TRBV9, with D possibly being TRBD1 (6 bases). The CDR3 is made up of 15 amino acids. The germline gives CDR1 SGDLS, CDR2 YYNGEE. V lost 3 bases, J lost 6 bases, and 19 bases lay in between. This CDR3 is CASSEGDNMVGEQYF. The CDR3, as DNA: TGTGCCAGCAGCGAGGGGGACAACATGGTTGGCGAGCAGTACTTC.

This clonotype was seen a handful of times. The chain uses TRBV9 and TRBJ2-5; 7 bases map to TRBD1. The CDR3 is made up of 16 amino acids. V was pared by 2 bases and J by 0 bases, with 7 bases of the junction left unmatched. Per the germline V gene, CDR1 is SGDLS and CDR2 is YYNGEE. CDR3 nucleotides: TGTGCCAGCAGCGTCGGGACAGACCCGTACCAAGAGACCCAGTACTTC. Translation gives CASSVGTDPYQETQYF.

In its sample, this clonotype was seen a few times. The gene calls are TRBV15 and TRBJ2-5; D might be TRBD1 (6 bases). Germline CDR1 is LNHNV and CDR2 is YYDKDF (reference sequence). V dropped 4 bases and J dropped 6 bases, with 12 bases sitting between them. The length of the CDR3 is 13 residues. The CDR3 nucleotides are TGTGCCACCAGCACATCACAGGGAAAGACCCAGTACTTC. Residues: CATSTSQGKTQYF.

For this clonotype: At one end, the junction sequence differs from germline, possibly due to a read error. The CDR3 coding sequence is TGCACCAGCAGCCCGTCGGGGGTCTACGAGCAGTACTTC. It codes for CTSSPSGVYEQYF. The chain links TRBV5-1 to TRBJ2-7; maybe TRBD2 (6 bases). Germline V CDR1 and CDR2: SGHRS, YFSETQ. The CDR3 covers 13 residues.